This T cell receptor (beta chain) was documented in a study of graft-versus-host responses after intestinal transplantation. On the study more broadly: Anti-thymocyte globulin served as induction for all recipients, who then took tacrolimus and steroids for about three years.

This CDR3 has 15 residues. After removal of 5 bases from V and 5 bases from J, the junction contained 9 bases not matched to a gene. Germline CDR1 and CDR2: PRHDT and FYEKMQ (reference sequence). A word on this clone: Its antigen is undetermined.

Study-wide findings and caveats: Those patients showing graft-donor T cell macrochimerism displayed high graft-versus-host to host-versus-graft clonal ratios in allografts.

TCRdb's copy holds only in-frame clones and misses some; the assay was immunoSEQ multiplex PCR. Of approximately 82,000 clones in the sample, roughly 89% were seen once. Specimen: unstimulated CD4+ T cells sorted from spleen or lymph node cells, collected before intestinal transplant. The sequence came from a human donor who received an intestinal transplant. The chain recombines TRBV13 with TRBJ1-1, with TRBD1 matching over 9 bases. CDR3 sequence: CASSLNRGLGTEAFF. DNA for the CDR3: TGTGCCAGCAGCCTCAACAGGGGGCTTGGTACTGAAGCTTTCTTT.